Here is one T cell receptor beta chain with its context. What it binds is unknown. Trimming shortened V by 7 bases and J by 4 bases, and 16 bases separated the two germline ends. Germline V gives CDR1 SGHVS, CDR2 FQNEAQ. This CDR3 has 14 residues. Both 60 Vbeta primers and 13 Jbeta primers went into the PCR. Profiling relied on immunoSEQ multiplex PCR, and the TCRdb table lists in-frame clones only, not all of them. The sample holds about 98,000 clones, about 83% seen once. These data are taken from a study of cytomegalovirus exposure and HLA in healthy donors. Study-wide background: Roughly 180 million T cells yielded more than 90 million unique TCR beta sequences, as an earlier analysis found.

Study outcomes and limitations: Later work showed greater clonal expansion in HLA-associated TCR beta chains than in equally common others.

This receptor was taken from a man in his 60s in good health and CMV-seropositive. The specimen was PBMCs. The rearrangement links TRBV7-8 to TRBJ1-1; unclear D gene. CDR3 region: CASTGWEGITEAFF. As DNA, the CDR3 is TGTGCCAGCACCGGGTGGGAGGGAATCACTGAAGCTTTCTTT.